A selection of T cell receptor beta chains follows, all from one sample in a study of response to subunit inactivated influenza vaccine. TCRdb analysed the RT-PCR reads with MiXCR anew, one entry per CDR3 protein. The data contain some 480,000 distinct CDR3 sequences, approximately 11% of them singletons. Sequencing was performed on PBMCs from blood, taken roughly 45 days after vaccination. The source is a man aged 45-65 years who received an inactivated influenza vaccine. Each CDR3 is given with its conserved first and last residue. D genes are given only for firm matches. For some rows the clone size is stated as once, few or many, or as a class when expanded; others skip it.

V gene: TRBV7-9; D gene: .; CDR3 length: 14; clone size: .; J gene: TRBJ1-5; CDR3 DNA: TGTGCCAGCAGCTTATCAGGGGTCAATCAGCCCCAGCATTTT; CDR3 protein: CASSLSGVNQPQHF
V gene: TRBV6-2/TRBV6-3; D gene: TRBD2; CDR3 length: 15; clone size: many; J gene: TRBJ2-5; CDR3 DNA: TGTGCCAGCAGTTACGGTGGACTAGCGGAAGAGACCCAGTACTTC; CDR3 protein: CASSYGGLAEETQYF
V gene: TRBV20-1; D gene: .; CDR3 length: 13; clone size: .; J gene: TRBJ2-1; CDR3 DNA: TGCAGTGCTAGGACTGGTAGAGATAATGAGCAGTTCTTC; CDR3 protein: CSARTGRDNEQFF
V gene: TRBV7-2; D gene: TRBD2; CDR3 length: 15; clone size: few; J gene: TRBJ2-2; CDR3 DNA: TGTGCCAGCAGCTTAGCGGGACTAGGGGCCGGGGAGCTGTTTTTT; CDR3 protein: CASSLAGLGAGELFF
V gene: TRBV20-1; D gene: TRBD1; CDR3 length: 12; clone size: .; J gene: TRBJ1-5; CDR3 DNA: TGCAGTGCTAACAGGGGCGATCAGCCCCAGCTTTTT; CDR3 protein: CSANRGDQPQLF
V gene: TRBV7-9; D gene: .; CDR3 length: 15; clone size: few; J gene: TRBJ2-5; CDR3 DNA: TGTGCCAGCAGCACCGGACAGTCCTCTCAGGAGACCCAGTACTTC; CDR3 protein: CASSTGQSSQETQYF
V gene: TRBV7-2; D gene: .; CDR3 length: 16; clone size: many; J gene: TRBJ2-3; CDR3 DNA: TGTGCCAGCAGCAAAACAGGGGCCAGGGGGGCAGATACGCAGTATTTT; CDR3 protein: CASSKTGARGADTQYF
V gene: TRBV7-2; D gene: TRBD2; CDR3 length: 17; clone size: many; J gene: TRBJ2-7; CDR3 DNA: TGTGCCAGCAGCTTTCTAAGCGGGAGATTGAGCTCCTACGAGCAGTACTTC; CDR3 protein: CASSFLSGRLSSYEQYF
V gene: TRBV11-2; D gene: .; CDR3 length: 12; clone size: .; J gene: TRBJ2-3; CDR3 DNA: TGTGCCAGCAGCTCCAGGAGGGATACGCAGTATTTT; CDR3 protein: CASSSRRDTQYF
V gene: TRBV5-1; D gene: .; CDR3 length: 13; clone size: .; J gene: TRBJ2-1; CDR3 DNA: TGCGCCAGCCAGTTGGAGGCCGGTGGTGAGCAGTTCTTC; CDR3 protein: CASQLEAGGEQFF
V gene: TRBV7-2; D gene: TRBD2; CDR3 length: 15; clone size: .; J gene: TRBJ2-7; CDR3 DNA: TGTGCCAGCAGCGGGACTAGCGGGAGGGCCAGCCAGCAGTACTTC; CDR3 protein: CASSGTSGRASQQYF
V gene: TRBV9; D gene: TRBD2; CDR3 length: 15; clone size: many; J gene: TRBJ2-3; CDR3 DNA: TGTGCCAGCAGTAATAGCGGGAGGGCGGCAGATACGCAGTATTTT; CDR3 protein: CASSNSGRAADTQYF
V gene: TRBV12-3/TRBV12-4; D gene: TRBD2; CDR3 length: 13; clone size: few; J gene: TRBJ2-5; CDR3 DNA: TGTGCCAGCGGGGCCGGGACTAGGGAGACCCAGTACTTC; CDR3 protein: CASGAGTRETQYF
V gene: TRBV29-1; D gene: .; CDR3 length: 10; clone size: few; J gene: TRBJ1-2; CDR3 DNA: TGCAGCGTAAACAGCTATGGCTACACCTTC; CDR3 protein: CSVNSYGYTF
V gene: TRBV24-1; D gene: TRBD1; CDR3 length: 16; clone size: .; J gene: TRBJ2-2; CDR3 DNA: TGTGCCACCAGTGACCGTCCCGGGACAGGGTCCGGGGAGCTGTTTTTT; CDR3 protein: CATSDRPGTGSGELFF
V gene: TRBV27; D gene: .; CDR3 length: 12; clone size: few; J gene: TRBJ2-5; CDR3 DNA: TGTGCCAGCAGTGTCGCCCGGGGCACCCAGTACTTC; CDR3 protein: CASSVARGTQYF
V gene: TRBV20-1; D gene: TRBD2; CDR3 length: 13; clone size: many; J gene: TRBJ2-1; CDR3 DNA: TGCAGTGCTTGGACTAGCGGATACAATGAGCAGTTCTTC; CDR3 protein: CSAWTSGYNEQFF
V gene: TRBV10-3; D gene: TRBD1; CDR3 length: 14; clone size: few; J gene: TRBJ1-5; CDR3 DNA: TGTGCCATCAGTAGGGGACAGATTAATCAGCCCCAGCATTTT; CDR3 protein: CAISRGQINQPQHF